These T cell receptor beta chains were read from a single sample in a study of CD8+CD57+ T cells in acquired aplastic anemia. TCRdb re-derived calls from the reads in MiXCR, one entry per CDR3 protein. The sample yields a few hundred thousand distinct CDR3 sequences, roughly 80% seen once. Sample: sorted CD4+, CD8+, or CD8+CD57+ T cells (not recorded which) from PBMCs. The origin of the receptors is a human donor with aplastic anemia. Both conserved end residues are part of each CDR3. The order of the fields is D gene, clone size, J gene, V gene, CDR3 DNA, CDR3 protein. D genes are given only for firm matches. Not all rows give a size; the values are once, few, many and, for expanded clones, a class.

d_gene: -
abundance: -
j_gene: TRBJ1-2
v_gene: TRBV9
CDR3nt: TGTGCCAGCAGCGTAGGGGGGGGAGGTGGCTACACCTTC
CDR3aa: CASSVGGGGGYTF

d_gene: -
abundance: -
j_gene: TRBJ2-5
v_gene: TRBV2
CDR3nt: TGTGCCAGCAGTGATGCTTATGGGAATCAGCCCCAGCATTTC
CDR3aa: CASSDAYGNQPQHF

d_gene: TRBD2
abundance: -
j_gene: TRBJ2-1
v_gene: TRBV2
CDR3nt: TGTGCCAGCAGTGTGGGGGGAGGGAATGAGCAGTTCTTC
CDR3aa: CASSVGGGNEQFF

d_gene: -
abundance: -
j_gene: TRBJ1-5
v_gene: TRBV7-8
CDR3nt: TGTGCCAGCAGCTTAGCGGAAGGCACCGAGACGCAGCATTTT
CDR3aa: CASSLAEGTETQHF

d_gene: TRBD1
abundance: -
j_gene: TRBJ2-5
v_gene: TRBV5-4
CDR3nt: TGTGCCAGCAGCTTAGGCCGACAGGGGGCTAGGGAGACCCAGTACTTC
CDR3aa: CASSLGRQGARETQYF

d_gene: -
abundance: few
j_gene: TRBJ2-7
v_gene: TRBV29-1
CDR3nt: TGCAGCGTTGAAGAGTATAGGGACGGTTGGTACGAGCAGTACTTC
CDR3aa: CSVEEYRDGWYEQYF

d_gene: -
abundance: once
j_gene: TRBJ2-5
v_gene: TRBV9
CDR3nt: TGTGCCAGCAGCCCGGGGGGACAGAGAACAGATACGCACTTC
CDR3aa: CASSPGGQRTDTHF

d_gene: -
abundance: -
j_gene: TRBJ1-2
v_gene: TRBV19
CDR3nt: TGTGCCAGTAGGAACGAACTATCGGCTGGCTATGGCTACACCTTC
CDR3aa: CASRNELSAGYGYTF

d_gene: TRBD2
abundance: -
j_gene: TRBJ2-1
v_gene: TRBV7-9
CDR3nt: TGTGCCAGCAGCTCCTTCCGGACTAGCGTGAACGAGCAGTTCTTC
CDR3aa: CASSSFRTSVNEQFF

d_gene: TRBD1
abundance: -
j_gene: TRBJ2-3
v_gene: TRBV7-9
CDR3nt: TGTGCCAGCAGCTCAGCTGGGACAGGGGCCTATGGCTACTTT
CDR3aa: CASSSAGTGAYGYF

d_gene: -
abundance: -
j_gene: TRBJ2-7
v_gene: TRBV20-1
CDR3nt: TGCAGTGCTCTCCTCGGGGGCTCCTACGAGCAGTACTTC
CDR3aa: CSALLGGSYEQYF

d_gene: -
abundance: few
j_gene: TRBJ1-6
v_gene: TRBV12-3/TRBV12-4
CDR3nt: TGTGCCAGCAGATGGACAGATTCACCCCTCCACTTT
CDR3aa: CASRWTDSPLHF

d_gene: -
abundance: many
j_gene: TRBJ2-7
v_gene: TRBV6-5
CDR3nt: TGTGCCAGCAGTTACGGGAAAGGGACCTACGAGCAGTACTTC
CDR3aa: CASSYGKGTYEQYF

d_gene: TRBD1
abundance: -
j_gene: TRBJ2-3
v_gene: TRBV2
CDR3nt: TGTGCCAGCGGGGACAGGGGCACAGATACGCTGTCTTTT
CDR3aa: CASGDRGTDTLSF

d_gene: TRBD1
abundance: -
j_gene: TRBJ1-1
v_gene: TRBV10-1
CDR3nt: TGCGCCAGCAGTGAGAGTCGTCGACAGGGAAACACTGAAGCTTTCTTT
CDR3aa: CASSESRRQGNTEAFF

d_gene: -
abundance: -
j_gene: TRBJ2-5
v_gene: TRBV7-3
CDR3nt: TGTGCCACCAGCAGAGGCGGCGGGCAAGTGAAACAGTGCTTC
CDR3aa: CATSRGGGQVKQCF

d_gene: TRBD2
abundance: -
j_gene: TRBJ2-7
v_gene: TRBV7-9
CDR3nt: TGTGCCAGCAGCTCGAGCGGGGGGCCGTCCTACGCGCAGTACTTC
CDR3aa: CASSSSGGPSYAQYF

d_gene: -
abundance: -
j_gene: TRBJ1-2
v_gene: TRBV7-8
CDR3nt: TGTGCCAGCAGCTTGGACATCTACGGGGCCGTAGACGGGTACACCTTC
CDR3aa: CASSLDIYGAVDGYTF

d_gene: -
abundance: -
j_gene: TRBJ1-6
v_gene: TRBV19
CDR3nt: TGTGCCAGTAGTATAGACAGGGGTAATTCACCCCTCCACTTT
CDR3aa: CASSIDRGNSPLHF

d_gene: -
abundance: -
j_gene: TRBJ2-1
v_gene: TRBV10-1
CDR3nt: TGCGCCAACAGGGGCGGGGGGAGCGATGAGCAGTTCTTC
CDR3aa: CANRGGGSDEQFF

d_gene: -
abundance: -
j_gene: TRBJ2-5
v_gene: TRBV7-8
CDR3nt: TGTGCCACCAGCTTAGGCGGCGGGCACGAGACCCAGTATTTC
CDR3aa: CATSLGGGHETQYF

d_gene: TRBD2
abundance: -
j_gene: TRBJ2-2
v_gene: TRBV7-3
CDR3nt: TGTGCCAGCAGCTTACTACCCGGGGGGACGTTTTTT
CDR3aa: CASSLLPGGTFF

d_gene: -
abundance: -
j_gene: TRBJ2-5
v_gene: TRBV7-2
CDR3nt: TGTGCCAGCAACGGGGCTGGAGGGACCGAGTACTTC
CDR3aa: CASNGAGGTEYF

d_gene: TRBD1
abundance: -
j_gene: TRBJ1-6
v_gene: TRBV25-1
CDR3nt: TGTGCCAGCAGTCAAACAGGGGGCGCAAACCCCACCCTCTCCTATAATTCACCCCTCCACTTT
CDR3aa: CASSQTGGANPTLSYNSPLHF

d_gene: -
abundance: -
j_gene: TRBJ1-2
v_gene: TRBV6-1
CDR3nt: TGTGCCAGCAGTGAAACGCAGGGCTTTGGATATGGCTACACCTTC
CDR3aa: CASSETQGFGYGYTF

d_gene: -
abundance: -
j_gene: TRBJ1-2
v_gene: TRBV5-4
CDR3nt: TGTGCCAGCAGCGTGAAGGGCTTGAACTATGGCTACACCTTC
CDR3aa: CASSVKGLNYGYTF

d_gene: -
abundance: -
j_gene: TRBJ2-3
v_gene: TRBV7-9
CDR3nt: TGTGCCAGCAGCTTAGAGAGAAGCCGGGGTAGGGAGTATTTT
CDR3aa: CASSLERSRGREYF

d_gene: -
abundance: -
j_gene: TRBJ2-4
v_gene: TRBV5-1
CDR3nt: TGCGCCAGCAGCTTAGCACAGAACCAACCGTACTTC
CDR3aa: CASSLAQNQPYF

d_gene: TRBD1
abundance: -
j_gene: TRBJ1-1
v_gene: TRBV19
CDR3nt: TGTGCCAGTATGGCGGGACAGGTAATTGACACTGAAGCTTTCTTT
CDR3aa: CASMAGQVIDTEAFF

d_gene: TRBD1
abundance: -
j_gene: TRBJ1-1
v_gene: TRBV7-2
CDR3nt: TGCGCCAGCAGCCTGGGACAGGGGACCAACGATCAGTCTTTCTTT
CDR3aa: CASSLGQGTNDQSFF

d_gene: TRBD1
abundance: -
j_gene: TRBJ2-1
v_gene: TRBV6-5
CDR3nt: TGTGCCAGCAGTTACTCGATTGCTGGACAGGGTGAGCAGTTCTTC
CDR3aa: CASSYSIAGQGEQFF

d_gene: -
abundance: once
j_gene: TRBJ1-2
v_gene: TRBV7-8
CDR3nt: TGTGCCAGCAGCGTCGACGGGAGTGGGTCCGATGAGCGGTACACCTTC
CDR3aa: CASSVDGSGSDERYTF

d_gene: -
abundance: once
j_gene: TRBJ2-7
v_gene: TRBV7-8
CDR3nt: TGTGCCAGCGCCGTAACTAGAGTCCACGAGCAGTACTTC
CDR3aa: CASAVTRVHEQYF

d_gene: -
abundance: -
j_gene: TRBJ2-7
v_gene: TRBV10-2
CDR3nt: TGCGCCAGCAGTGAGAGTGGCAGGGGCGACGAGCAGTACTTC
CDR3aa: CASSESGRGDEQYF

d_gene: TRBD2
abundance: -
j_gene: TRBJ2-3
v_gene: TRBV5-1
CDR3nt: TGCGCCAGCAGCTTGACGGGGGGTATGGGCACAGATACGCAGTATTTT
CDR3aa: CASSLTGGMGTDTQYF

d_gene: -
abundance: -
j_gene: TRBJ2-3
v_gene: TRBV9
CDR3nt: TGTGCCAGCAGCGTAGGGGGACATACCGATACGCAGTATTTT
CDR3aa: CASSVGGHTDTQYF

d_gene: -
abundance: -
j_gene: TRBJ1-2
v_gene: TRBV19
CDR3nt: TGTGCCAGTAGTGCGTCAGGGGTCGGCTATGGCTACACCTTC
CDR3aa: CASSASGVGYGYTF

d_gene: -
abundance: -
j_gene: TRBJ1-6
v_gene: TRBV19
CDR3nt: TGTGCCAGCAGCTTGGGGAGCGGCGCCTATAATGCGCCGTTCCACTTT
CDR3aa: CASSLGSGAYNAPFHF

d_gene: -
abundance: -
j_gene: TRBJ1-1
v_gene: TRBV9
CDR3nt: TGCGCCAGCAGCTTAGGTGGCAGGGACAACTATGGCTCTTTCTTT
CDR3aa: CASSLGGRDNYGSFF

d_gene: TRBD1
abundance: -
j_gene: TRBJ2-5
v_gene: TRBV11-2
CDR3nt: TGTGCCAGCAGCCTCGGCAGGGGGAAAGAGACCCAGTACTTC
CDR3aa: CASSLGRGKETQYF